One and the same sample provided the 28 T cell receptor beta chains below, sequenced in a study of CD8 T cells in ankylosing spondylitis. MiXCR was run by TCRdb on the 5' RACE reads, yielding one entry per CDR3 protein. The data contain about 360,000 distinct CDR3 sequences, about 20% of them singletons. The source material was blood, either unsorted or a sorted T cell fraction (not recorded which). All receptors derive from a male donor with ankylosing spondylitis or in good health (not recorded which).

V and J are TRBV13 and TRBJ1-1; 7 nucleotides agree with TRBD1. Germline V lookup: CDR1 PRHDT, CDR2 FYEKMQ (reference sequence). The CDR3 is made up of 16 amino acids. V lost 0 bases, J lost 3 bases, and 7 bases stayed unmatched. The CDR3 DNA sequence: TGTGCCAGCAGCTTAGGGGGAAACAGGGGATACACTGAAGCTTTCTTT. Translation gives CASSLGGNRGYTEAFF.

The rearrangement joins TRBV11-2 to TRBJ2-3, with D tentatively TRBD2 (6 bases). Germline CDR1 reads SGHAT; CDR2 reads FQNNGV. This CDR3 contains 15 residues. V lost 4 bases and J 6 bases, leaving 17 bases between the germline ends. The CDR3 loop reads CASSSQAGLYDTQYF. DNA for the CDR3: TGTGCCAGCAGCTCTCAAGCGGGCCTTTATGATACGCAGTATTTT.

There are many counts of this clonotype. The rearrangement uses TRBV12-3 or TRBV12-4 and TRBJ2-5; 11 bases are shared with TRBD2. J gave up 1 base and V 7 bases, and 8 bases lay outside the gene matches. The CDR3 runs 16 residues. The CDR3 DNA reads TGTGCCAGCACTGCGACTAGCGGGGCATTCCAAGAGACCCAGTACTTC. As protein: CASTATSGAFQETQYF.

J is TRBJ2-1 and V is TRBV11-2; 7 bases are a match to TRBD1. V shed 7 bases and J 0 bases; nucleotides not matched to a gene: 9. The CDR3 contains 16 residues. CDR1 is SGHAT, CDR2 FQNNGV, per germline. CDR3 nucleotides: TGTGCCAGCACCACAGGGGCATCAGCCTCCTACAATGAGCAGTTCTTC. Protein product: CASTTGASASYNEQFF.

This clonotype was detected only a few times. The V gene is TRBV7-9, the J gene TRBJ2-5; 11 nucleotides line up with TRBD2. With V trimmed by 4 bases and J by 1 base, 5 bases remained unmatched. The CDR3 consists of 16 residues. Germline values: CDR1 SEHNR, CDR2 FQNEAQ (reference sequence). This CDR3 is CASSWGLAAFQETQYF. CDR3 nucleotide sequence: TGTGCCAGCAGCTGGGGACTAGCGGCGTTCCAAGAGACCCAGTACTTC.

This clonotype showed up just a few times. The chain joins TRBV7-9 to TRBJ2-7, with TRBD2 as a possible D gene (5 bases). V was pared by 1 base and J by 0 bases, with 10 bases between. The CDR3 totals 15 residues. Germline CDR1 SEHNR, CDR2 FQNEAQ (reference sequence). The CDR3 protein is CASSLGAGLSYEQYF. CDR3 nucleotides: TGTGCCAGCAGCTTAGGGGCAGGACTCTCCTACGAGCAGTACTTC.

This clonotype turned up a few times. This sequence joins TRBV20-1 and TRBJ2-7; TRBD1 matches at 8 bases. The length of the CDR3 is 12 residues. Germline V gives CDR1 DFQATT, CDR2 SNEGSKA (reference sequence). The CDR3 sequence: CSSGQDSYEQYF. CDR3 DNA: TGCAGCTCGGGACAGGACTCCTACGAGCAGTACTTC.

This clonotype occurred a few times. The rearrangement uses TRBV4-1 and TRBJ2-5; the D gene is possibly TRBD1 (6 bases). Germline assignment: CDR1 MGHRA and CDR2 YSYEKL. This CDR3 contains 15 residues. Trimming took 3 bases from V and 3 from J, leaving 14 bases between them. DNA of the CDR3: TGCGCCAGCAGCCAGCAAGGGGACACAGAAGAGACCCAGTACTTC. Translating it yields CASSQQGDTEETQYF.

In its sample, this clonotype was seen a few times. The genes are TRBV12-3 or TRBV12-4 and TRBJ2-2; D is ambiguous. V lost 3 bases and J lost 0, with 8 bases in between. This CDR3 is 15 amino acids long. The CDR3: CASSLGASNTGELFF. The CDR3 DNA follows: TGTGCCAGCAGTTTGGGCGCGTCGAACACCGGGGAGCTGTTTTTT.

In this sample, this clonotype turned up a few times. The chain links TRBV5-6 to TRBJ2-5; unclear D gene. Trimming took off 0 bases at V and 4 bases at J, with 7 bases between the two ends. CDR1 and CDR2 (germline): SGHDT, YYEEEE. CDR3 length: 13 amino acids. The CDR3, as DNA: TGTGCCAGCAGCTTGGTGCAGGCAGAGACCCAGTACTTC. It yields the protein CASSLVQAETQYF.

This clonotype was detected ten times or more. CDR3 sequence (DNA): TGTGCCAGCAGTTTACCCGGCGGGTACGAGCAGTACTTC. This codes for CASSLPGGYEQYF. This sequence joins TRBV12-3 or TRBV12-4 and TRBJ2-7; D might be TRBD2 (5 bases). The CDR3 consists of 13 residues. The germline V and J ends were trimmed by 2 bases and 4 bases, with 9 bases remaining between them.

The chain uses TRBV20-1 and TRBJ2-1; the D gene is possibly TRBD1 (6 bases). The CDR3 covers 13 residues. Germline CDR1 DFQATT, CDR2 SNEGSKA (reference sequence). The ends were cut back, 0 bases at V and 7 bases at J, with 10 bases in the middle. The CDR3 coding sequence is TGCAGTGCTAGAGATGAGGGGGAGAATGAGCAGTTCTTC. Protein sequence: CSARDEGENEQFF.

This clonotype was counted only a few times. CDR3 nucleotide sequence: TGTGCCAGCAGTGGGTTCTCTCTTGCCCCGAGACTAGCGACCACCGGGGAGCTGTTTTTT. It translates to CASSGFSLAPRLATTGELFF. The genes are TRBV12-3 or TRBV12-4 and TRBJ2-2; 8 bases map to TRBD2. The trim removed 5 bases at V and 4 bases at J, leaving 21 bases unmatched. This CDR3 has 20 amino acids.

The chain is built from TRBV12-3 or TRBV12-4 and TRBJ1-4; D not certain. This CDR3 spans 14 amino acids. V lost 4 bases to trimming and J lost 12 bases, with 18 bases between them. CDR3 coding DNA: TGTGCCAGCAGTTCGAACCCGGGCGGTTGGGAACTGTTTTTT. Amino acid sequence: CASSSNPGGWELFF.

The V gene is TRBV5-6, the J gene TRBJ1-1, with D tentatively TRBD1 (5 bases). Trimming left V 4 bases short and J 7 bases short, with 11 bases between. The CDR3 has 12 residues. The germline V gene has CDR1 SGHDT and CDR2 YYEEEE. DNA for the CDR3: TGTGCCAGCAGCGGGGACGGTTATGAAGCTTTCTTT. Translation: CASSGDGYEAFF.

V usage is TRBV2 and J usage is TRBJ2-6, with D possibly being TRBD1 or TRBD2 (5 bases each). The CDR3 spans 13 residues. The V gene's germline CDR1 is SNHLY and CDR2 FYNNEI. V was pared by 7 bases and J by 2 bases, with 6 bases between. This chain's CDR3 is CASMGAGANVLTF. For the CDR3, the DNA is TGTGCCAGCATGGGGGCTGGGGCCAACGTCCTGACTTTC.

The chain combines TRBV5-6 with TRBJ2-7; 8 nucleotides agree with TRBD1. Trimming removed 1 base from V and 4 bases from J; junction bases left unmatched: 1. Looked up from germline, CDR1 is SGHDT and CDR2 is YYEEEE. The CDR3 loop spans 13 amino acids. The CDR3 spells CASSLYRGYEQYF. In DNA form, the CDR3 reads TGTGCCAGCAGCTTGTACAGGGGGTACGAGCAGTACTTC.

The chain couples TRBV4-1 to TRBJ2-1; possible D gene TRBD2, 6 bases. The CDR3 extends over 15 amino acids. Germline values: CDR1 MGHRA, CDR2 YSYEKL. Trimming took off 1 base at V and 9 bases at J, with 16 bases between the two ends. The CDR3 DNA reads as TGCGCCAGCAGCCAAGTGTCTGGAGGGTTGGGTGAGCAGTTCTTC. It translates to CASSQVSGGLGEQFF.

The sample holds a few counts of this clonotype. The V and J genes are TRBV12-3 or TRBV12-4 and TRBJ2-1, with D unclear. With 2 bases removed from V and 9 bases from J, the gap between germline ends came to 11 bases. The CDR3 runs to 13 residues. The CDR3 sequence is CASSLPQSLEQFF. CDR3 sequence (DNA): TGTGCCAGCAGTTTACCCCAGAGTCTTGAGCAGTTCTTC.

This clonotype turned up a few times. The chain carries TRBV25-1 and TRBJ2-7; D may be TRBD2 (5 bases). Trimming took 4 bases from V and 6 from J, leaving 10 bases between them. The germline V gene has CDR1 MGHDK and CDR2 SYGVNS. This CDR3 contains 12 residues. The CDR3 is CASSVRGGEQYF. CDR3 nucleotide sequence: TGTGCCAGCAGTGTCCGGGGTGGCGAGCAGTACTTC.

V gene TRBV9 combines with J gene TRBJ1-4; D is ambiguous. Germline V CDR1 and CDR2: SGDLS, YYNGEE. This CDR3 region has 15 residues. The V end lost 0 bases, the J end lost 6 bases, and 12 bases lay between the germline ends. Written as DNA, the CDR3 is TGTGCCAGCAGCGTAGGAACCGGGGTGGATGAAAAACTGTTTTTT. It is translated as CASSVGTGVDEKLFF. Using reference TRBV9 and TRBJ1-4 for the parts outside the CDR3, the full variable domain is DSGVTQTPKHLITATGQRVTLRCSPRSGDLSVYWYQQSLDQGLQFLIQYYNGEERAKGNILERFSAQQFPDLHSELNLSSLELGDSALYFCASSVGTGVDEKLFFGSGTQLSVL.

This chain joins TRBV12-3 or TRBV12-4 and TRBJ2-7; 12 bases are a match to TRBD2. CDR3 length: 18 amino acids. The junction had 10 bases not matched to a gene; V was cut back by 1 base and J by 3 bases. The CDR3 protein is CASSLDGLAGRWNYEQYF. CDR3 nucleotides: TGTGCCAGCAGTTTAGACGGACTAGCGGGGCGCTGGAACTACGAGCAGTACTTC.

This clonotype came up a few times. V usage is TRBV21-1 and J usage is TRBJ2-7. TRBV21-1 is noted as a pseudogene. The CDR3 loop spans 15 amino acids. DNA of the CDR3: TGTGCCAGCAGCAAATGTGAGGGGATCTACTACGAGCAGTACTTC. This gives the protein CASSKCEGIYYEQYF.

V and J are TRBV30 and TRBJ2-7; 10 bases are shared with TRBD1. The CDR3 contains 13 residues. The trim removed 7 bases at V and 6 bases at J, leaving 9 bases unmatched. Germline CDR1 is GTSNPN and CDR2 is SVGIG (reference sequence). Here the CDR3 DNA reads TGTGCCTACCGGGACAGGGGTTCGGCCGAGCAGTACTTC. Its protein product is CAYRDRGSAEQYF.

This clonotype has only a few counts. V usage is TRBV7-9 and J usage is TRBJ2-7; 7 bases match TRBD1. V lost 2 bases, J lost 2 bases, and 9 bases stayed unmatched. The CDR3 is made up of 16 amino acids. CDR1 SEHNR and CDR2 FQNEAQ come from the germline V gene (reference sequence). The CDR3 reads CASSLLQGSWTYEQYF. The CDR3 nucleotides are TGTGCCAGCAGCTTACTACAGGGGTCGTGGACCTACGAGCAGTACTTC.

This clonotype was recorded a few times. The gene calls are TRBV3-1 and TRBJ2-3; D gene ambiguous. The V end lost 5 bases, the J end lost 3 bases, and 12 bases lay between the germline ends. This CDR3 region has 14 residues. Germline V CDR1 and CDR2: LGHDT, YNNKEL (reference sequence). The CDR3 reads CASSARTKTDTQYF. The CDR3 coding sequence is TGTGCCAGCAGCGCCAGGACCAAAACAGATACGCAGTATTTT.

This clonotype was counted a few times. The gene calls are TRBV30 and TRBJ2-1; no clear D gene. Germline V gene data show CDR1 as GTSNPN and CDR2 as SVGIG (reference sequence). Trimming left V 0 bases short and J 0 bases short, with 6 bases between. This CDR3 contains 14 residues. Here the CDR3 reads CAWSVRSSYNEQFF. The CDR3 nucleotides are TGTGCCTGGAGTGTAAGGAGCTCCTACAATGAGCAGTTCTTC.

The V call is TRBV12-3 or TRBV12-4, the J call TRBJ2-2, with 7 bases aligning to TRBD2. The CDR3 covers 16 residues. V shed 6 bases, J shed 6 bases, and the junction held 13 bases outside the gene matches. The CDR3 region is CASSPLARGEAGELFF. CDR3 DNA sequence: TGTGCCAGCAGCCCGCTGGCACGGGGGGAGGCCGGGGAGCTGTTTTTT.